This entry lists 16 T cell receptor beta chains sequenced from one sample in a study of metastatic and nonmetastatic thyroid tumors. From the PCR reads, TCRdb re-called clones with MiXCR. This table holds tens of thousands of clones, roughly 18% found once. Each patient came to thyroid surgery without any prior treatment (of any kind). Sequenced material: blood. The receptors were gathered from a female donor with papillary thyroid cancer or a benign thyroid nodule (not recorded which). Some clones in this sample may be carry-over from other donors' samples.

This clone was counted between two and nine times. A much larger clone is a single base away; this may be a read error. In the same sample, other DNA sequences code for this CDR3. The chain's CDR3 is CASSVDYRNYEQYF. CDR3 sequence (DNA): TGTGCAAGTAGTGTGGACTATCGGAATTACGAGCAGTACTTC. The chain is built from TRBV6-1 and TRBJ2-7; TRBD2 might be the D (6 bases). The CDR3 has 14 residues. The V gene's germline CDR1 is MNHNS and CDR2 SASEGT.

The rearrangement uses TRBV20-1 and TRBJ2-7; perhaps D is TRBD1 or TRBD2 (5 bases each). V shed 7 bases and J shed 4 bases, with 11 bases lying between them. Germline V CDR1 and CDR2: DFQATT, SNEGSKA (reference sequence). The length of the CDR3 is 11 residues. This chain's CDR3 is CSVRDGYEQYF. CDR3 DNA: TGCAGTGTTAGGGACGGGTACGAGCAGTACTTC.

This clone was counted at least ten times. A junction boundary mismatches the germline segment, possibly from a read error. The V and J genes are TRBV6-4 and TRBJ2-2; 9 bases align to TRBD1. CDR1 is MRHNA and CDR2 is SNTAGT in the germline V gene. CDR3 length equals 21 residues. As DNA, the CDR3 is TGTGCCAGCAGTGACGGGCCGACAGGGGGAGCGCCGGGTTGGGGCTCTGGGGGGCTGTTTTTT. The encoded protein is CASSDGPTGGAPGWGSGGLFF.

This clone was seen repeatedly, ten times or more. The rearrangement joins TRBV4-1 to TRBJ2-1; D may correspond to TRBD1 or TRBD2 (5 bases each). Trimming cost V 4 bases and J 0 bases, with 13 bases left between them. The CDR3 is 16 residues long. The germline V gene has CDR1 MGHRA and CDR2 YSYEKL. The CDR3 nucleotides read TGCGCCAGCAGCCCCGGGGCTAGCCTCTCCTACAATGAGCAGTTCTTC. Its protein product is CASSPGASLSYNEQFF.

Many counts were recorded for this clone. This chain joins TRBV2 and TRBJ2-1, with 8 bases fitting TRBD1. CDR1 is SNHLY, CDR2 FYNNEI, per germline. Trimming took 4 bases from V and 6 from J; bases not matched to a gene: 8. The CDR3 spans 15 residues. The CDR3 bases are TGTGCCAGCAGTGTAGGCCAGGGGGCGCTCAATGAGCAGTTCTTC. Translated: CASSVGQGALNEQFF.

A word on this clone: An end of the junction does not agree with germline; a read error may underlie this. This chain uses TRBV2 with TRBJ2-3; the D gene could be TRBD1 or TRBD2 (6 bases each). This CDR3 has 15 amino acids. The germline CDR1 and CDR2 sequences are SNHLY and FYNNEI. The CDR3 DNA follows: TGTGCCAGCAGTGAAGCGGGGGGCGACACAGATACTCAGTATTTT. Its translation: CASSEAGGDTDTQYF.

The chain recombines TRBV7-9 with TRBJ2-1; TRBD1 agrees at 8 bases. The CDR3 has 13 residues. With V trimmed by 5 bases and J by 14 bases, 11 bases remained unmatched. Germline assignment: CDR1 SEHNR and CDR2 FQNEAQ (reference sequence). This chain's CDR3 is CASSEKTGGGKFF. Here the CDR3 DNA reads TGTGCCAGCAGCGAAAAAACAGGGGGTGGTAAGTTCTTC. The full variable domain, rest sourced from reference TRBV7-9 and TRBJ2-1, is DTGVSQNPRHKITKRGQNVTFRCDPISEHNRLYWYRQTLGQGPEFLTYFQNEAQLEKSRLLSDRFSAERPKGSFSTLEIQRTEQGDSAMYLCASSEKTGGGKFFGPGTRLTVL.

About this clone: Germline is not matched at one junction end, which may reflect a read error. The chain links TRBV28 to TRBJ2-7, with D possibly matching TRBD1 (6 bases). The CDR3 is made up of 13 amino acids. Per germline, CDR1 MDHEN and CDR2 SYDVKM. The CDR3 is CAISWDTVYEQHF. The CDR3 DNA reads TGTGCCATCAGTTGGGACACGGTCTACGAGCAGCACTTC.

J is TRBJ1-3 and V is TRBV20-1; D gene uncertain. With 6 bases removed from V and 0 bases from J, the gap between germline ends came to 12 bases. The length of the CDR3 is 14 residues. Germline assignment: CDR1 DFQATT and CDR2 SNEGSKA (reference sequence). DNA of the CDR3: TGCAGTGCCGCGGATGAGGCCTCTGGAAACACCATATATTTT. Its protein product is CSAADEASGNTIYF.

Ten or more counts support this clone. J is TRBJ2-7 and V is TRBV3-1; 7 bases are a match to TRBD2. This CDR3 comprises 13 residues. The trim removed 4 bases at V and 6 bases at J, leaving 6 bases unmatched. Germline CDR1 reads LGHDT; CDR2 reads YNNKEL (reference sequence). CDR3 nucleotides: TGTGCCAGCAGCCTCACCCCGGGAGGCGAGCAGTACTTC. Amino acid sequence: CASSLTPGGEQYF.

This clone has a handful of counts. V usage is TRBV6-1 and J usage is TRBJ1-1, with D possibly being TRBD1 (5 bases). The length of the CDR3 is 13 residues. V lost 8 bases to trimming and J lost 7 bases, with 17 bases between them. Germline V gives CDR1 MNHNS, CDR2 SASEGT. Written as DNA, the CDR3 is TGTGCCAGCTACGGGCAGGGTGACGTTGAAGCTTTCTTT. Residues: CASYGQGDVEAFF.

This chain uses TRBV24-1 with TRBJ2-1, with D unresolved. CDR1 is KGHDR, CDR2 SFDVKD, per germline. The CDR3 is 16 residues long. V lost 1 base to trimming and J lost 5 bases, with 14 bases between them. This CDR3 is CATSDFENSENNEQFF. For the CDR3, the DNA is TGTGCCACCAGTGATTTCGAGAATTCTGAGAACAATGAGCAGTTCTTC.

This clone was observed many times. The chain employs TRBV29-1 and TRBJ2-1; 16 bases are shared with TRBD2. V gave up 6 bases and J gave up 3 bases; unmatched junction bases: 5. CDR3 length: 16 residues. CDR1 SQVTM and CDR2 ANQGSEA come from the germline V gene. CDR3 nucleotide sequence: TGCAGCGTGTACGGGACTAGCGGGAGGGTCTACAATGAGCAGTTCTTC. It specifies CSVYGTSGRVYNEQFF.

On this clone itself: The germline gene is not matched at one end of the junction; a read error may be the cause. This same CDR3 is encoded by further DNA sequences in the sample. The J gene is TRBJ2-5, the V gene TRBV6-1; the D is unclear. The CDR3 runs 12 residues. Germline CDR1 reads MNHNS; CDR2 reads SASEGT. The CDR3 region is CASSTTKETQYF. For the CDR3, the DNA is TGTGCCAGCAGCACAACTAAAGAGACGCAGTACTTC.

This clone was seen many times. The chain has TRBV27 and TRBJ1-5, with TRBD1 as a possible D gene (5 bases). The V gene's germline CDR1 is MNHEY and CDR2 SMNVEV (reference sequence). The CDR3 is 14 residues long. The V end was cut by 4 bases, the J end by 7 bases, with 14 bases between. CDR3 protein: CASSSPGSGQPQHF. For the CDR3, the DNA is TGTGCCAGCAGTTCACCGGGGTCAGGGCAGCCCCAGCATTTT.

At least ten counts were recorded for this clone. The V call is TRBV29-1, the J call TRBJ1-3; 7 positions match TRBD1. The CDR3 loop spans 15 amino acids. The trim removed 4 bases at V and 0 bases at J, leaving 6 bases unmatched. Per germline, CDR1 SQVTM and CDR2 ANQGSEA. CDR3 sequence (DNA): TGCAGCGTTGGTGACAGGGCTAGCTCTGGAAACACCATATATTTT. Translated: CSVGDRASSGNTIYF.